The TCR beta chain described here comes from a study of shared clonotypes between healthy human individuals. CD45RO-negative cells were positively selected for CCR7, leaving out terminally differentiated effector memory CD45RA+ cells. This CDR3 spans 14 amino acids. Germline-derived CDR1 and CDR2 are SEHNR and FQNEAQ (reference sequence). V shed 5 bases and J shed 4 bases, with 12 bases lying between them. Libraries were prepared by immunoSEQ multiplex PCR; TCRdb keeps only in-frame clonotypes and omits some of them. The sample carries roughly 2,000,000 clones, 80% to 95% recorded once. This chain links TRBV7-9 with TRBJ1-5; D unclear. Sequences were obtained from naive CD8+ T cells from PBMCs. This receptor was obtained from a man aged 18 to 30 in good health. Some clones in this sample may be carry-over from other donors' samples. CDR3 in DNA: TGTGCCAGCAGCGGCCCCACTGGGAATCAGCCCCAGCATTTT. Its translation: CASSGPTGNQPQHF.